The TCR beta chain described here comes from a study of blood T cell repertoires in COVID-19. Study-level information: The United States, Italy and Spain provided the acute and convalescent COVID-19 samples. The analysed material was cDNA or gDNA that came from T cells, B-cell-depleted T cells, or PBMCs.

Methods used by the authors: Reference gene primer amplification gave estimated nucleated cell counts. Here immunoSEQ multiplex PCR was the method, and the copy in TCRdb shows in-frame clones only, minus some. For V, J and clone size, that table is used; D and trimming come from the DNA. This table holds under 300,000 clones, 83% found once. Germline CDR1 reads MNHEY; CDR2 reads SVGAGI. The CDR3 is 14 residues long. The V gene lost 7 bases and the J gene lost 0 bases, with 12 bases spanning the gap. The clonotype originates from a human donor in a cohort sampled during active COVID-19. This rearrangement joins TRBV6-5 to TRBJ1-1; no firm D call. The sample consisted of peripheral blood. CDR3 coding DNA: TGTGCCAGCAACCAGCGACCCGTGAACACTGAAGCTTTCTTT. This encodes CASNQRPVNTEAFF.